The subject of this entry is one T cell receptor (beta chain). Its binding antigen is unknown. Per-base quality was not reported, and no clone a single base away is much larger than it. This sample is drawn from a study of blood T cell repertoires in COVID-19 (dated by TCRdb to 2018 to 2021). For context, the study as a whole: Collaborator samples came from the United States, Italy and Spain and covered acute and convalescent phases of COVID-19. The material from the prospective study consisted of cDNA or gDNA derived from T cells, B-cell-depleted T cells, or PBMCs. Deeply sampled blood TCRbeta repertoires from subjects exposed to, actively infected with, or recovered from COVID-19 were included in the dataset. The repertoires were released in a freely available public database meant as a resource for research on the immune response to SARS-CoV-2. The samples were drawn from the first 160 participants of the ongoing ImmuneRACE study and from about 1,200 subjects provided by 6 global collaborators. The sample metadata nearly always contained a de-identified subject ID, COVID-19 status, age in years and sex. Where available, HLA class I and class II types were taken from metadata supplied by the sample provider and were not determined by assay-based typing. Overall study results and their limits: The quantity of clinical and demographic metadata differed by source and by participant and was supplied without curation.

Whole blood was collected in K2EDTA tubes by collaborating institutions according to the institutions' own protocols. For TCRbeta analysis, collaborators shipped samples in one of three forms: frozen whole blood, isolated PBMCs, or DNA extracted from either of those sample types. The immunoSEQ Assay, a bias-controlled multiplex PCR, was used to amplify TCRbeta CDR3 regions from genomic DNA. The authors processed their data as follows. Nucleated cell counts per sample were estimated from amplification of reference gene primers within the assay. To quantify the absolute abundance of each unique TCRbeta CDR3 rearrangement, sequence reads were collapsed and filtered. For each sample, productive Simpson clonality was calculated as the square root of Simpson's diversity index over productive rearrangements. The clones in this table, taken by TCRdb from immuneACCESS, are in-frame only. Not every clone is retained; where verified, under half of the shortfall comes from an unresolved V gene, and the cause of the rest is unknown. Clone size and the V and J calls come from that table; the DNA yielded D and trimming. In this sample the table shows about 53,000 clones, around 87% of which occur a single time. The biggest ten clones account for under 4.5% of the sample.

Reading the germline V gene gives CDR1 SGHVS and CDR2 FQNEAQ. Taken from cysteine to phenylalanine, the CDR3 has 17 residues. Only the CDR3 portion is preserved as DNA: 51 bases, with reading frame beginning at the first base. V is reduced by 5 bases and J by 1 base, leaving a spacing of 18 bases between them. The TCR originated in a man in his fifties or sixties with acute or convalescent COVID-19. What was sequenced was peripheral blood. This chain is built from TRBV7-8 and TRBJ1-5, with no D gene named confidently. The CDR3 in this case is CASSPVSAGGSNQPQHF. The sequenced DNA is TGTGCCAGCAGCCCGGTTAGCGCCGGTGGGAGCAATCAGCCCCAGCATTTT.